The clone carrying this T cell receptor beta chain was recorded once. Its antigen is not known. The CDR3 has 12 residues. Trimming removed 3 bases at V and 10 bases at J, with 7 bases between. In germline, CDR1 is MGHRA, CDR2 YSYEKL. This entry belongs to a study of shared clonotypes between healthy human individuals. Study context: Donor ages ranged 18 to 49 years: a couple of women, a few men.

Study-level points and caveats: Among non-shared clonotypes, generation probabilities were lower than among those shared by all four donors. The rarefaction results pointed to incomplete sorted-subset sequencing despite large depth.

Generated by immunoSEQ multiplex PCR, the TCRdb table keeps only in-frame clones and is missing some. Of 2 million to 2.5 million clones in the sample, less than 95% were seen once. The naive CD8 fraction comprised CD45RO-negative cells positively selected for CCR7 and excluded terminally differentiated effector memory CD45RA+ cells. Healthy and HIV-negative, the adult donors had no recent acute infections or vaccinations. This chain connects TRBV4-1 to TRBJ1-6; unclear D gene. The source material was naive CD8+ T cells sorted from blood. This clonotype originated in a man aged 18 to 35 in good health. CDR3 residues: CASSHSSSPLHF. For the CDR3, the DNA is TGCGCCAGCAGCCATTCTTCCTCACCCCTCCACTTT.